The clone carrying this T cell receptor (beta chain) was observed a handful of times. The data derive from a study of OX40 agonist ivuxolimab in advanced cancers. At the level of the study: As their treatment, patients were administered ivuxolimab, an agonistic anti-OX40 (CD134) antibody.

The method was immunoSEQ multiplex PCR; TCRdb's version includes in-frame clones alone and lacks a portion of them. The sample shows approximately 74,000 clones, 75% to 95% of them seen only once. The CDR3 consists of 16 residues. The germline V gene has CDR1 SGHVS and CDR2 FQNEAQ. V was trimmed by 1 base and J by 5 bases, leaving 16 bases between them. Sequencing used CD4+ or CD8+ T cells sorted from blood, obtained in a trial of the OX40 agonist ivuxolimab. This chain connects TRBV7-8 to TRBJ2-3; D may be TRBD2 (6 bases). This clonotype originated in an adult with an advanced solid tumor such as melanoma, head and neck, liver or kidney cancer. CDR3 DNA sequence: TGTGCCAGCAGCTTAGATCGGGAGACCTTTGGAGATACGCAGTATTTT. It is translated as CASSLDRETFGDTQYF.